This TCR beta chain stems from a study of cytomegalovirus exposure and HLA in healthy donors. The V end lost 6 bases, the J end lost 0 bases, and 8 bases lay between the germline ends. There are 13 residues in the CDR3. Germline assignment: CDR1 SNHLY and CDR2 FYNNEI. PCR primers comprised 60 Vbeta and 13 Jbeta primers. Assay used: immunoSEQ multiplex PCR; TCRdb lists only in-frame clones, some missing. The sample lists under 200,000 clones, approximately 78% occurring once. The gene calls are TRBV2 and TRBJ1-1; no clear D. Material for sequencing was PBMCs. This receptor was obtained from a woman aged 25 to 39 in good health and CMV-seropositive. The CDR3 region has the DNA TGTGCCAGCAGCGGGAGGGTGAACACTGAAGCTTTCTTT. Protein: CASSGRVNTEAFF.